The entry that follows covers one T cell receptor beta chain sequence. The antigen is undetermined. TCRdb reprocessed the 5' RACE reads and keeps a single row for each CDR3 protein, giving no DNA. Its listing shows some 450,000 distinct CDR3 sequences. This sample stems from a study of monozygotic twins with inflammatory bowel disease. Study-wide points: There was no support for any single strong signal or clonotype associated with IBD.

The germline V gene has CDR1 SNHLY and CDR2 FYNNEI. This CDR3 spans 11 amino acids. This chain connects TRBV2 to TRBJ2-1. The source is a human donor with ulcerative colitis or Crohn's disease, or a healthy co-twin of an affected twin (not recorded which). The specimen sequenced was blood. Here the CDR3 reads CARARNNEQFF. The full variable domain, in which reference TRBV2 and TRBJ2-1 provide the parts outside the CDR3, is EPEVTQTPSHQVTQMGQEVILRCVPISNHLYFYWYRQILGQKVEFLVSFYNNEISEKSEIFDDQFSVERPDGSNFTLKIRSTKLEDSAMYFCARARNNEQFFGPGTRLTVL.